These 24 T cell receptor beta chains came from one sample sequenced in a study of T cell responses to AZD1222 COVID-19 vaccine. Libraries were prepared by immunoSEQ multiplex PCR; TCRdb keeps only in-frame clonotypes and omits some of them. The table records about 180,000 clones, around 94% of them present only once. The source was peripheral blood, collected 28 days after the second AZD1222 dose. The receptors originated from an adult who received the AZD1222 COVID-19 vaccine.

This chain links TRBV27 with TRBJ2-7; tentatively, D is TRBD1 (6 bases). CDR3 length: 18 residues. Trimming cost V 10 bases and J 3 bases, with 31 bases left between them. Germline loops: CDR1 MNHEY, CDR2 SMNVEV (reference sequence). CDR3 in DNA: TGTGCCACATGGCCGGGGAGTAGGGGGTTCGGCAACATCTACGAGCAGTACTTC. Residues: CATWPGSRGFGNIYEQYF.

The CDR3 is CASSYLGQGGQPQHF. Here the CDR3 DNA reads TGTGCCAGCAGTTACCTTGGACAGGGAGGCCAGCCCCAGCATTTT. This chain links TRBV6-5 with TRBJ1-5, with TRBD1 matching 8 bases. Germline V lookup: CDR1 MNHEY, CDR2 SVGAGI. J lost 7 bases, V lost 2 bases, and 7 bases had no gene match. The CDR3 is 15 amino acids.

This sequence joins TRBV6-2 or TRBV6-3 and TRBJ1-2; 10 bases are shared with TRBD1. V lost 5 bases, J lost 8 bases, and 11 bases stayed unmatched. The germline V gene encodes CDR1 MNHEY and CDR2 SVGEGT. CDR3 length: 15 amino acids. CDR3 bases: TGTGCCAGCAGTCGACGGGGACAGGGGAGTGAGGGCTACACCTTC. Its translation: CASSRRGQGSEGYTF.

V gene TRBV3-1 (or the pseudogene TRBV3-2) combines with J gene TRBJ2-1; D unclear. The V and J ends lost 0 bases and 3 bases respectively, with 9 bases between them. Germline V lookup: CDR1 LGHDT, CDR2 YNNKEL (reference sequence). The CDR3 runs to 15 residues. CDR3 DNA sequence: TGTGCCAGCAGCCAAGATCAGAAAGGCTACAATGAGCAGTTCTTC. Its translation: CASSQDQKGYNEQFF.

CDR3 bases: TGTGCCAGCAGCCAACCGGGACTTTCAGATACGCAGTATTTT. It translates to CASSQPGLSDTQYF. The chain has TRBV3-1 (or the pseudogene TRBV3-2) and TRBJ2-3, with D tentatively TRBD2 (6 bases). From germline, CDR1 is LGHDT and CDR2 YNNKEL (reference sequence). With 2 bases removed from V and 4 bases from J, the gap between germline ends came to 10 bases. The CDR3 length is 14 residues.

V and J are TRBV30 and TRBJ1-6; TRBD1 is a possible D gene (6 bases). V was clipped by 0 bases and J by 5 bases, with 11 bases between them. The germline CDR1 and CDR2 sequences are GTSNPN and SVGIG (reference sequence). The CDR3 spans 15 residues. CDR3 coding DNA: TGTGCCTGGAGTGTACAGGGAACTAATAATTCACCCCTCCACTTT. It codes for CAWSVQGTNNSPLHF. Full variable domain (missing parts from reference TRBV30 and TRBJ1-6): SQTIHQWPATLVQPVGSPLSLECTVEGTSNPNLYWYRQAAGRGLQLLFYSVGIGQISSEVPQNLSASRPQDRQFILSSKKLLLSDSGFYLCAWSVQGTNNSPLHFGNGTRLTVT.

Here the CDR3 DNA reads TGTGCCAGCAGCCTAGGGACAGAAGGCAATGAGCAGTTCTTC. This codes for CASSLGTEGNEQFF. The chain is built from TRBV7-3 and TRBJ2-1; 7 bases match TRBD1. V shed 5 bases, J shed 6 bases, and the junction held 7 bases outside the gene matches. In germline, CDR1 is SGHTA, CDR2 FQGTGA. The CDR3 is 14 residues long.

The chain is built from TRBV4-1 and TRBJ1-2; 7 positions agree with TRBD1. CDR3 length equals 15 residues. The trim removed 5 bases at V and 4 bases at J, leaving 10 bases unmatched. Per the germline V gene, CDR1 is MGHRA and CDR2 is YSYEKL. Here the CDR3 reads CASSYGQASGYGYTF. In DNA form, the CDR3 reads TGCGCCAGCAGCTACGGACAGGCAAGTGGCTATGGCTACACCTTC.

This clone was counted once. The chain is built from TRBV7-2 and TRBJ2-7, with D tentatively TRBD1 (6 bases). V lost 4 bases and J 1 base, leaving 14 bases between the germline ends. The CDR3 consists of 15 residues. Germline V gene data show CDR1 as SGHTA and CDR2 as FQGNSA. CDR3 sequence reads: CASSSSGGRSYEQYF. In DNA, the CDR3 is TGTGCCAGCAGCTCCAGTGGGGGCCGGTCCTACGAGCAGTACTTC.

V is TRBV5-1 and J is TRBJ1-1; D is possibly TRBD1 (5 bases). Trimming cost V 2 bases and J 7 bases, with 12 bases left between them. The CDR3 totals 13 residues. Germline V gene data show CDR1 as SGHRS and CDR2 as YFSETQ. DNA for the CDR3: TGCGCCAGCAGCTTTGACAGTTCTTATGAAGCTTTCTTT. Translating gives CASSFDSSYEAFF.

This chain joins TRBV19 and TRBJ2-3; D may be TRBD2 (5 bases). V was shortened by 5 bases and J by 0 bases, with 12 bases between the two germline ends. This CDR3 is 15 amino acids long. Germline-derived CDR1 and CDR2 are LNHDA and SQIVND (reference sequence). The CDR3 region has the DNA TGTGCCAGTAGTGGACTTTTTACTAGCACAGATACGCAGTATTTT. Its translation: CASSGLFTSTDTQYF. The full variable domain, rest sourced from reference TRBV19 and TRBJ2-3, is DGGITQSPKYLFRKEGQNVTLSCEQNLNHDAMYWYRQDPGQGLRLIYYSQIVNDFQKGDIAEGYSVSREKKESFPLTVTSAQKNPTAFYLCASSGLFTSTDTQYFGPGTRLTVL.

V is TRBV7-9 and J is TRBJ1-3, with 9 nucleotides matching TRBD1. This CDR3 region has 17 residues. CDR1 and CDR2 (germline): SEHNR, FQNEAQ (reference sequence). Unmatched junction bases numbered 9, after V lost 6 bases and J lost 0 bases. The CDR3 spells CASSSTGTGSSGNTIYF. DNA of the CDR3: TGTGCCAGCAGTTCAACCGGGACAGGGTCCTCTGGAAACACCATATATTTT.

The chain recombines TRBV6-4 with TRBJ2-3, with 13 bases aligning to TRBD2. Trimming at V came to 5 bases and at J to 2 bases, leaving 1 base not matched to a gene. This CDR3 is 15 amino acids long. Germline values: CDR1 MRHNA, CDR2 SNTAGT. The CDR3 loop reads CASSTSGGATDTQYF. CDR3 DNA: TGTGCCAGCAGTACTAGCGGGGGGGCCACAGATACGCAGTATTTT.

This clone was recorded only once. This chain uses TRBV7-8 with TRBJ1-1; weak D call: TRBD1 (6 bases). The CDR3 contains 16 residues. The V end lost 5 bases, the J end lost 8 bases, and 24 bases lay between the germline ends. Germline V gene lookup returns CDR1 SGHVS and CDR2 FQNEAQ. CDR3 DNA sequence: TGTGCCAGCAGCCCAGAAAGTGGGGGCAGGGAGGGAGAAGCTTTCTTT. Translation: CASSPESGGREGEAFF.

The rearrangement links TRBV11-2 to TRBJ1-4; no reliable D call. This CDR3 is built from 15 residues. Trimming cost V 1 base and J 5 bases, with 11 bases left between them. CDR1 is SGHAT and CDR2 is FQNNGV in the germline V gene. Written as DNA, the CDR3 is TGTGCCAGCAGCTTAGGGGGTGGGGTAAATGAAAAACTGTTTTTT. It is translated as CASSLGGGVNEKLFF. Combining the CDR3 with reference TRBV11-2 and TRBJ1-4 gives the whole variable domain EAGVAQSPRYKIIEKRQSVAFWCNPISGHATLYWYQQILGQGPKLLIQFQNNGVVDDSQLPKDRFSAERLKGVDSTLKIQPAKLEDSAVYLCASSLGGGVNEKLFFGSGTQLSVL.

The genes are TRBV3-1 (or the pseudogene TRBV3-2) and TRBJ1-2, with 9 bases fitting TRBD1. J gave up 7 bases and V 3 bases, and 6 bases lay outside the gene matches. The length of the CDR3 is 14 residues. The germline CDR1 and CDR2 sequences are LGHDT and YNNKEL (reference sequence). The CDR3 DNA follows: TGTGCCAGCAGCCAGAGGGACAGGGAGATTGGCTACACCTTC. Translated: CASSQRDREIGYTF.

This rearrangement joins TRBV29-1 to TRBJ2-7, with D unresolved. The CDR3 covers 14 residues. V was trimmed by 7 bases and J by 0 bases, leaving 16 bases between them. Germline CDR1 and CDR2: SQVTM and ANQGSEA. The CDR3 bases are TGCAGCGCCCTGGTGCACCTTACCTCCTACGAGCAGTACTTC. Translation: CSALVHLTSYEQYF.

The genes are TRBV6-2 or TRBV6-3 and TRBJ2-7, with D tentatively TRBD2 (7 bases). The germline V gene encodes CDR1 MNHEY and CDR2 SVGEGT. The V gene lost 0 bases and the J gene lost 5 bases, with 14 bases spanning the gap. CDR3 size: 15 residues. CDR3 in amino acids: CASSYSTGGFHEQYF. CDR3 coding DNA: TGTGCCAGCAGTTACTCGACGGGGGGCTTCCACGAGCAGTACTTC.

V usage is TRBV4-1 and J usage is TRBJ1-4, with no clear D. The V end was cut by 3 bases, the J end by 1 base, with 9 bases between. Germline V CDR1 and CDR2: MGHRA, YSYEKL. The CDR3 has 15 residues. The CDR3 nucleotides read TGCGCCAGCAGCCAGCCAGGTTTAACTAATGAAAAACTGTTTTTT. It is translated as CASSQPGLTNEKLFF.

This sequence joins TRBV5-5 and TRBJ2-5; 10 bases agree with TRBD1. The ends lost 4 bases at V and 3 bases at J; junction bases unmatched: 3. In germline, CDR1 is SGHKS, CDR2 YYEKEE (reference sequence). The CDR3 has 14 residues. The CDR3 DNA reads TGTGCCAGCAGCCCCGGGACAGGGGAAGAGACCCAGTACTTC. This sequence encodes CASSPGTGEETQYF.

This clone occurred once. The J gene is TRBJ2-1, the V gene TRBV9; no definite D call. This CDR3 has 13 amino acids. The V gene lost 2 bases and the J gene lost 8 bases, with 11 bases spanning the gap. Germline CDR1 reads SGDLS; CDR2 reads YYNGEE. CDR3 DNA sequence: TGTGCCAGCAGCGTGAGCCCCTCCGATGAGCAGTTCTTC. It codes for CASSVSPSDEQFF.

This clone has just one count. The gene calls are TRBV3-1 (or the pseudogene TRBV3-2) and TRBJ2-7; 7 bases map to TRBD2. With 3 bases clipped from V and 9 bases from J, the junction kept 14 bases outside the gene matches. The length of the CDR3 is 15 residues. Germline values: CDR1 LGHDT, CDR2 YNNKEL (reference sequence). The CDR3 loop reads CASSQGGQGKGVQYF. As DNA, the CDR3 is TGTGCCAGCAGCCAGGGAGGGCAGGGTAAAGGCGTGCAGTACTTC.

The rearrangement joins TRBV5-1 to TRBJ1-3; D uncertain. The V and J ends lost 3 bases and 2 bases respectively, with 12 bases between them. The CDR3 length is 15 residues. Germline V CDR1 and CDR2: SGHRS, YFSETQ. The CDR3 bases are TGCGCCAGCAGCTCGGGAGTAACGGCTGGAAACACCATATATTTT. Translating it yields CASSSGVTAGNTIYF. Combining the CDR3 with reference TRBV5-1 and TRBJ1-3 gives the whole variable domain KAGVTQTPRYLIKTRGQQVTLSCSPISGHRSVSWYQQTPGQGLQFLFEYFSETQRNKGNFPGRFSGRQFSNSRSEMNVSTLELGDSALYLCASSSGVTAGNTIYFGEGSWLTVV.

In this sample, this clone turned up a few times. The V call is TRBV6-2 or TRBV6-3, the J call TRBJ1-1; D unclear. The germline V gene encodes CDR1 MNHEY and CDR2 SVGEGT. Trimming stripped 4 bases from V and 4 bases from J, with 4 bases between. CDR3 size: 11 residues. The chain's CDR3 is CASSLLTEAFF. Here the CDR3 DNA reads TGTGCCAGCAGTTTGCTCACTGAAGCTTTCTTT.